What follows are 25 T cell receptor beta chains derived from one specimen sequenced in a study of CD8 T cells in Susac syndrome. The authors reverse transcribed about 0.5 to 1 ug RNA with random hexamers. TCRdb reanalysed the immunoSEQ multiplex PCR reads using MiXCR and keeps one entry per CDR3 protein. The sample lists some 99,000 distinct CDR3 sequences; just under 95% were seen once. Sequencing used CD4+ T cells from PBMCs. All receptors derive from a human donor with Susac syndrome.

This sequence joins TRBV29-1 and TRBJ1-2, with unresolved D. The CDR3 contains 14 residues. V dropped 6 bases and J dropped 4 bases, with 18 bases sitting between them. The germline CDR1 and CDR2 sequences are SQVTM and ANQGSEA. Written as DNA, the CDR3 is TGCAGCGTAGTCGACACCGGCGTAGGCTATGGCTACACCTTC. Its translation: CSVVDTGVGYGYTF.

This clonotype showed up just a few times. CDR3 protein: CASSYSTETQYF. DNA for the CDR3: TGTGCCAGCAGTTACTCTACGGAGACCCAGTACTTC. The genes are TRBV6-6 and TRBJ2-5; D remains ambiguous. Trimming removed 0 bases from V and 5 bases from J, with 4 bases in between. CDR1 is MNHNY and CDR2 is SVGAGI in the germline V gene (reference sequence). This CDR3 comprises 12 residues.

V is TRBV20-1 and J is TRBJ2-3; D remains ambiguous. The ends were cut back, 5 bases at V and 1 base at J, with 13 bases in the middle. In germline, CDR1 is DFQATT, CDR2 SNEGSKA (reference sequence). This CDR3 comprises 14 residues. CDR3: CSARSREGTDTQYF. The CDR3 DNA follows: TGCAGTGCTCGGTCGCGAGAAGGCACAGATACGCAGTATTTT.

In DNA form, the CDR3 reads TGTGCCAGCAGCTTCGCAGGGTACGAGCAGTACTTC. It specifies CASSFAGYEQYF. The V call is TRBV6-5, the J call TRBJ2-7; perhaps TRBD1 as D (5 bases). The CDR3 is made up of 12 amino acids. V was trimmed by 6 bases and J by 4 bases, leaving 10 bases between them. Germline V gene data show CDR1 as MNHEY and CDR2 as SVGAGI.

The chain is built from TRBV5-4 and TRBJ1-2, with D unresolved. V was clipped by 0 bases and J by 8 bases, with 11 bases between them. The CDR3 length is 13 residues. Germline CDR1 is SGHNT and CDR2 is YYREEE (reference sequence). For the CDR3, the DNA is TGTGCCAGCAGCTTGGTCGGGGTTCGGGGCTACACCTTC. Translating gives CASSLVGVRGYTF.

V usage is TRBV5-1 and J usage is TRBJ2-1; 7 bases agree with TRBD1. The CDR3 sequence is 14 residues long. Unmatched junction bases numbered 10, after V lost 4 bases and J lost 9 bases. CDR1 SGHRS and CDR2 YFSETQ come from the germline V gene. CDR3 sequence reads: CASSPNTQGFEQFF. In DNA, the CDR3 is TGCGCCAGCAGCCCCAACACACAGGGGTTTGAGCAGTTCTTC.

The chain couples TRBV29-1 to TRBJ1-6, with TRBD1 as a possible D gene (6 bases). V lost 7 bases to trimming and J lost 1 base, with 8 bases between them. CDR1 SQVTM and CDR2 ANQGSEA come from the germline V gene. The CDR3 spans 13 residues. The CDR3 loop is CSARGSYNSPLHF. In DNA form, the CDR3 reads TGCAGCGCCAGGGGTTCCTATAATTCACCCCTCCACTTT.

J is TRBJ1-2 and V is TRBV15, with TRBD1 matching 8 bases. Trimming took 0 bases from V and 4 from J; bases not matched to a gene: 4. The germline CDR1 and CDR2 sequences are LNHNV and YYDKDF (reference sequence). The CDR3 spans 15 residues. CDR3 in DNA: TGTGCCACCAGCAGAGACCGGACAGGGACCTATGGCTACACCTTC. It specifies CATSRDRTGTYGYTF.

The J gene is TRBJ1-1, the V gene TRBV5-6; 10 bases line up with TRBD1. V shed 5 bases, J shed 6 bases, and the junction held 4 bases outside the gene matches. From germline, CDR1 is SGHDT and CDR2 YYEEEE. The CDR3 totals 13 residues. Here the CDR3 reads CASRRQGAAEAFF. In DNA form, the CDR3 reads TGTGCCAGCAGACGACAGGGGGCGGCTGAAGCTTTCTTT.

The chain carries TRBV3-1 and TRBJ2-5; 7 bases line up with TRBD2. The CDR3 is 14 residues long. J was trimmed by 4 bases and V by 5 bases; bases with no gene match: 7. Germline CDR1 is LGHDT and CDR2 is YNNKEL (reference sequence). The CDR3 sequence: CASSTRTRGETQYF. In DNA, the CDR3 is TGTGCCAGCAGCACCAGGACTAGGGGAGAGACCCAGTACTTC.

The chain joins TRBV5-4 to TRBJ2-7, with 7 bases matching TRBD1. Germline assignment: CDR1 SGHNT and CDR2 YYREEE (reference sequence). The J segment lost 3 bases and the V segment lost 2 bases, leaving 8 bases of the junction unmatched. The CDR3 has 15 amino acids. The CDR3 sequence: CASSFGQGVVYEQYF. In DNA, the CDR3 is TGTGCCAGCAGCTTCGGCCAGGGGGTCGTCTACGAGCAGTACTTC.

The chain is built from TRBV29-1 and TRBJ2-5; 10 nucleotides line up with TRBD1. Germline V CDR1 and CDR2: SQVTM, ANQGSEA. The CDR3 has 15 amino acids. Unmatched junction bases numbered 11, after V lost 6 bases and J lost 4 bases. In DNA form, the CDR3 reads TGCAGCGTCGGGGGGGGGACAGGGGTATCAGAGACCCAGTACTTC. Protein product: CSVGGGTGVSETQYF.

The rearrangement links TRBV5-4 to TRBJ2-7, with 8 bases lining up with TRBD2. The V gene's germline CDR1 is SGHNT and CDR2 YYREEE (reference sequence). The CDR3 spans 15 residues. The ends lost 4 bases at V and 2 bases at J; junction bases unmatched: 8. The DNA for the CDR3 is TGTGCCAGCAGCCTCAGCGGGGGCCAAACCTACGAGCAGTACTTC. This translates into CASSLSGGQTYEQYF.

CDR3 protein: CASSSWTGVDHSNQPQHF. The CDR3 DNA follows: TGTGCCAGCAGCTCTTGGACAGGGGTCGACCATAGCAATCAGCCCCAGCATTTT. The chain joins TRBV5-6 to TRBJ1-5, with 9 bases aligning to TRBD1. The CDR3 runs 18 residues. V was clipped by 3 bases and J by 0 bases; unmatched bases: 10. Germline V gives CDR1 SGHDT, CDR2 YYEEEE.

The CDR3 region has the DNA TGTGCCAGCAGTCCTGAGTCCCGACCAGGTGGCTCTGAAGCTTTCTTT. This sequence encodes CASSPESRPGGSEAFF. The chain uses TRBV12-3 or TRBV12-4 and TRBJ1-1; D is undetermined. There are 16 residues in the CDR3. Trimming left V 5 bases short and J 6 bases short, with 22 bases between.

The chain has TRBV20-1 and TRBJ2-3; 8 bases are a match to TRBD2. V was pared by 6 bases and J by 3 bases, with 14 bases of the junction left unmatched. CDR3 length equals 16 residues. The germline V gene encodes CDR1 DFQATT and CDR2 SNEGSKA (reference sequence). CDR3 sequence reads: CSAAAGGRESTDTQYF. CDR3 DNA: TGCAGTGCCGCCGCGGGAGGAAGGGAAAGTACAGATACGCAGTATTTT.

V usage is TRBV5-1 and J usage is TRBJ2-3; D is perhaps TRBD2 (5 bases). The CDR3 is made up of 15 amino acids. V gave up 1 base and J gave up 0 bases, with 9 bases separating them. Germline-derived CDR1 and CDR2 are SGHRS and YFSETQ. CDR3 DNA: TGCGCCAGCAGCTTGCAACGGGGTAGCACAGATACGCAGTATTTT. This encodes CASSLQRGSTDTQYF.

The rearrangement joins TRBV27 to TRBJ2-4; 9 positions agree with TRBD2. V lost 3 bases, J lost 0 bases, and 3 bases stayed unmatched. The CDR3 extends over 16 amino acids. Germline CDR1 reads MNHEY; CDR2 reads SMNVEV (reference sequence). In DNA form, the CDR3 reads TGTGCCAGCAGTTTGCGACTAGCGGTAGCCAAAAACATTCAGTACTTC. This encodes CASSLRLAVAKNIQYF.

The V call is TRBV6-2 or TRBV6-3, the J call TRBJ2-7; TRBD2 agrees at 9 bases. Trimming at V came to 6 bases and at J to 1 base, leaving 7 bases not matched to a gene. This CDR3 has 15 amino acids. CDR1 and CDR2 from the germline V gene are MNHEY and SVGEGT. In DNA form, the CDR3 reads TGTGCCAGCAGCTTTAGCGGGGGCGTTTCCTACGAGCAGTACTTC. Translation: CASSFSGGVSYEQYF.

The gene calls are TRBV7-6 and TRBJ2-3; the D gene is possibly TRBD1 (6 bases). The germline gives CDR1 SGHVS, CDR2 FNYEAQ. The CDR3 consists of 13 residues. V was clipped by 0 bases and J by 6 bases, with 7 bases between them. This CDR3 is CASSLARGDTQYF. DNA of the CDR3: TGTGCCAGCAGCTTAGCAAGGGGGGATACGCAGTATTTT.

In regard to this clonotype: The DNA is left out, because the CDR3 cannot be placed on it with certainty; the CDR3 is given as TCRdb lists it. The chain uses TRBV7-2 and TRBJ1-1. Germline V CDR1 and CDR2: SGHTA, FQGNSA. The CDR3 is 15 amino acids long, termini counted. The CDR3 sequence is CASSLQFFGDTEAFF.

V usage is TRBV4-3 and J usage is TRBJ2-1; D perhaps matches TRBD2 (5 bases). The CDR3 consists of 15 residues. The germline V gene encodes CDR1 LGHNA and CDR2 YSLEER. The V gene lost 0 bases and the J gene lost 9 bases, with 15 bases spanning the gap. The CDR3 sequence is CASSQDLVASSEQFF. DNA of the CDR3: TGCGCCAGCAGCCAAGATCTTGTGGCTAGCAGTGAGCAGTTCTTC.

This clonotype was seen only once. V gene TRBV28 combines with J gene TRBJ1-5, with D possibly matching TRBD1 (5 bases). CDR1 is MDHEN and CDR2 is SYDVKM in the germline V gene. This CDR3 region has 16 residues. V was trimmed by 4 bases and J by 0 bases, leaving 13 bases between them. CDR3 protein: CASSSYKGYSNQPQHF. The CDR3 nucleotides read TGTGCCAGCAGTTCCTACAAGGGGTATAGCAATCAGCCCCAGCATTTT.

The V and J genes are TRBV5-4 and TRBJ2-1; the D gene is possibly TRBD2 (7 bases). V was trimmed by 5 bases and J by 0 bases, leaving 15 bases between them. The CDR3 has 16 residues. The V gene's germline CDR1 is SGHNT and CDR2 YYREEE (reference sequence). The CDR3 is CASRSRGGSSYNEQFF. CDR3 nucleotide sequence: TGTGCCAGCAGGTCACGCGGGGGCAGCTCCTACAATGAGCAGTTCTTC.

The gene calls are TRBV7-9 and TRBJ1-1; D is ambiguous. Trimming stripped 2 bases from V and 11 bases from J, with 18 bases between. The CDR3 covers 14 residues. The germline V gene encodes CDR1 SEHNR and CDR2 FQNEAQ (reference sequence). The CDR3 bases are TGTGCCAGCAGCTTAAAGGCTAAGAACACTTGGGCTTTCTTT. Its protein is CASSLKAKNTWAFF.